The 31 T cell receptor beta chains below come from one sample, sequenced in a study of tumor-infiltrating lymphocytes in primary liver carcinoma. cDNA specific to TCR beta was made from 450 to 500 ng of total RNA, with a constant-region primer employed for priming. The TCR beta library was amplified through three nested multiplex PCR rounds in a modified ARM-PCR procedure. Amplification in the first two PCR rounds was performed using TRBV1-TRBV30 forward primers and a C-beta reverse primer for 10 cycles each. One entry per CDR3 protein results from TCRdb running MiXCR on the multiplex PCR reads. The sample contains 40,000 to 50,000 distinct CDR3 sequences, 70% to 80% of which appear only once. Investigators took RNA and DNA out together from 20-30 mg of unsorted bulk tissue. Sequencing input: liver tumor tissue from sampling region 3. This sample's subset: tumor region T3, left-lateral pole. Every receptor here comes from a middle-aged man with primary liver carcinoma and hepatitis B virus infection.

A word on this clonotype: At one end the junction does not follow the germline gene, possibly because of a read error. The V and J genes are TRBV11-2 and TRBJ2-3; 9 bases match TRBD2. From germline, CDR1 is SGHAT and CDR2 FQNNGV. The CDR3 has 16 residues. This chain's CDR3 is CASSLTTSGSTDTRYF. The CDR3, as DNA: TGTGCCAGCAGCCTCACGACTAGCGGCAGCACAGATACGCGGTATTTT.

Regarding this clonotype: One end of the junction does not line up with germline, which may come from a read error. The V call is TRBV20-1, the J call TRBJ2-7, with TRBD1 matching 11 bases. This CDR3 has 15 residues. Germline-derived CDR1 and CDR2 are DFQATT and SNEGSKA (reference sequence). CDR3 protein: CSAVLGTGGVGEHYF. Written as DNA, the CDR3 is TGCAGTGCTGTGCTCGGGACAGGGGGGGTAGGCGAGCACTACTTC.

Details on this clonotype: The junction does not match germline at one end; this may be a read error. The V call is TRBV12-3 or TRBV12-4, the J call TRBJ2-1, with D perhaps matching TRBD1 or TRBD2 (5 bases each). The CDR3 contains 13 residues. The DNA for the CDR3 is TGTGCCAGCAACTGGAGAGCGGACAATGAGCAATTCTTC. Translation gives CASNWRADNEQFF.

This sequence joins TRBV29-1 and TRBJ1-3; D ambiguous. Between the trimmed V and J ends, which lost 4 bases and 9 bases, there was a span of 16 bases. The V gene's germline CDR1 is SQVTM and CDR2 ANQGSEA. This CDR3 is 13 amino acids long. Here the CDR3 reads CSVGRQDVVTIYF. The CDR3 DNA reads TGCAGCGTTGGTCGGCAGGACGTGGTCACCATATATTTT.

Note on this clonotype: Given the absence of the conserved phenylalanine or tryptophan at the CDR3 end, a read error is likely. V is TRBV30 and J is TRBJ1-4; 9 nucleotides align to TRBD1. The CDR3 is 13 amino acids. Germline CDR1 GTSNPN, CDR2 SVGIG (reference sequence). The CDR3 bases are TGTGCCCGGACCGGGACAGGGAATGATAAACTGTTTTCT. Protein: CARTGTGNDKLFS.

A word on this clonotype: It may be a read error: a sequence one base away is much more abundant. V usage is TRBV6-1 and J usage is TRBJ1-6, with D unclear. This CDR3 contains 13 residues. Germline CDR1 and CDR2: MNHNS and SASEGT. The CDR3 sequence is CASSMDYNSPFHF. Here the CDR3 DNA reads TGTGCCAGCAGCATGGATTATAATTCACCCTTCCACTTT.

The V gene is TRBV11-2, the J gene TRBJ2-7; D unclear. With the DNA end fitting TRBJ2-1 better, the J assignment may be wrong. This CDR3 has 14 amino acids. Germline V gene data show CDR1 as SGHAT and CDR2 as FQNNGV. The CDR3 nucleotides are TGTGCCAGCAGATTAACCGACGAAGCCTACGAGCAGTTCTTC. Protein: CASRLTDEAYEQFF.

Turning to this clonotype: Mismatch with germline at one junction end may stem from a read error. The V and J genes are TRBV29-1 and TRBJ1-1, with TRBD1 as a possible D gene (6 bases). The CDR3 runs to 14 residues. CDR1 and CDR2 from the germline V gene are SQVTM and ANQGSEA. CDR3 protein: CGVVGQGTNPEAFF. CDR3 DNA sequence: TGTGGCGTTGTCGGCCAGGGGACGAACCCTGAAGCTTTCTTT. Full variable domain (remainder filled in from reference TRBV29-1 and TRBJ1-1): SAVISQKPSRDICQRGTSLTIQCQVDSQVTMMFWYRQQPGQSLTLIATANQGSEATYESGFVIDKFPISRPNLTFSTLTVSNMSPEDSSIYLCGVVGQGTNPEAFFGQGTRLTVV.

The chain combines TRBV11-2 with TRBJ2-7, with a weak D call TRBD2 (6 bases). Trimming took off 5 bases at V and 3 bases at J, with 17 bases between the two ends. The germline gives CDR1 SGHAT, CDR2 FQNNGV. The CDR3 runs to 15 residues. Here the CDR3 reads CASSQYSGGSYEQYF. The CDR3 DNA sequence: TGTGCCAGCAGCCAATATTCTGGGGGGAGCTACGAGCAGTACTTC.

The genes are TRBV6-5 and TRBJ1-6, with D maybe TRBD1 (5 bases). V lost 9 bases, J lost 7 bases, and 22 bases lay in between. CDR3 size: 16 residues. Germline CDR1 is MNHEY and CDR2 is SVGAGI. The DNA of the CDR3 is TGTGCCAGTAGCCGGGACGGGTTAGATCAAAATTCACCCCTCCACTTT. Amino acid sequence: CASSRDGLDQNSPLHF.

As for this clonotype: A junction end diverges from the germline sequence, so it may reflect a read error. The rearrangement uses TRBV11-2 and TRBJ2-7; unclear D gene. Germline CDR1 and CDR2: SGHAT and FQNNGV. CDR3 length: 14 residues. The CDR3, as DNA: TGTACCAGTAGCTTCGGAGTTCCTCTAATCGAGCAGTACTTC. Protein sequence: CTSSFGVPLIEQYF.

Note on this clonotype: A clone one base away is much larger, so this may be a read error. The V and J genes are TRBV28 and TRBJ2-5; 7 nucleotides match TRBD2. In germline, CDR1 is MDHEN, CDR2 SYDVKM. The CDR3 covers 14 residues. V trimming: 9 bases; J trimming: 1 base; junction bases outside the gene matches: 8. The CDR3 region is CARGSSGSQETQYF. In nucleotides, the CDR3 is TGTGCCAGGGGCTCTAGCGGATCCCAAGAGACCCAGTACTTC. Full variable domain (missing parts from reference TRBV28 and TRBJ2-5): DVKVTQSSRYLVKRTGEKVFLECVQDMDHENMFWYRQDPGLGLRLIYFSYDVKMKEKGDIPEGYSVSREKKERFSLILESASTNQTSMYLCARGSSGSQETQYFGPGTRLLVL.

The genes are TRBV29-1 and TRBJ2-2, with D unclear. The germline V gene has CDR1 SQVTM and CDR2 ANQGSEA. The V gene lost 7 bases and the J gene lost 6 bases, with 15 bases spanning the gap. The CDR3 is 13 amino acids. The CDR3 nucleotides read TGCAGCGCGTGGCCGGTAAACGCCGGGGAGCTGTTTTTT. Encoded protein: CSAWPVNAGELFF.

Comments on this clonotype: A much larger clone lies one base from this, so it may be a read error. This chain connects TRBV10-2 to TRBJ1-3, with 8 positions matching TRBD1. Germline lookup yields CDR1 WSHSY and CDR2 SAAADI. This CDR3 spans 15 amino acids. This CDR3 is CATRTGLRTGNTVYF. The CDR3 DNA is TGCGCCACCCGGACAGGGTTAAGGACTGGAAACACCGTATATTTT.

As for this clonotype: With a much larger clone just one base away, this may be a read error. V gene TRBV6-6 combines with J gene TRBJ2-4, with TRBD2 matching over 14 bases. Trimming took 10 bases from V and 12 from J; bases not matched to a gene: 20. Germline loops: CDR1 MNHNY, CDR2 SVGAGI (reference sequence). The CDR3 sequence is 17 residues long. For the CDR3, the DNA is TGTGCCACGTTGTGGGGGGGACTAGCGGGAGAAGAGGACACTCAGTACTTC. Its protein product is CATLWGGLAGEEDTQYF.

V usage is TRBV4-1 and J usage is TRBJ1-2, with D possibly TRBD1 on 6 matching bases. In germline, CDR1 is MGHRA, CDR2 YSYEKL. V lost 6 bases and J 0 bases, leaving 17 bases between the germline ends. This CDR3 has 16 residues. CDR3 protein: CASSFERTETNYGYTF. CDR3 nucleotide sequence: TGCGCCAGCAGTTTCGAGAGGACAGAGACTAACTATGGCTACACCTTC.

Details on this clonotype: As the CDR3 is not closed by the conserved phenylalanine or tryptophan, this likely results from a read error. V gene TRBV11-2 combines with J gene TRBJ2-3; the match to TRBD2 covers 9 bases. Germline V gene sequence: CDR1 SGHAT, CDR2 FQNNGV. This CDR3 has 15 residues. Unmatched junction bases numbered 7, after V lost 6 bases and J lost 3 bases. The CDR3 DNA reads TGTGCCAGCAGAAGGACTAGCGTGAATACAGATACGCAGTATTAT. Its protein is CASRRTSVNTDTQYY.

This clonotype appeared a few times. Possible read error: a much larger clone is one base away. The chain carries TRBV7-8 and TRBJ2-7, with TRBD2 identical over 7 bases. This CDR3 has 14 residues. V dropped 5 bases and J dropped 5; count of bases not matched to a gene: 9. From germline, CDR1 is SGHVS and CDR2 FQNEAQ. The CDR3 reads CASSGGLDSDEQYF. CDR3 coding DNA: TGTGCCAGCAGCGGTGGACTAGATTCCGACGAGCAGTACTTC.

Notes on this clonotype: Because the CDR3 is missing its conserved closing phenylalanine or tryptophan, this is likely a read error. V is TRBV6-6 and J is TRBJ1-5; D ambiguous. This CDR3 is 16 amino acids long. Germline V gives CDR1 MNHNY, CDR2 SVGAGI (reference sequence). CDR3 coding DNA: TGTGCCAGTAGTTACCGAGTAGAGTATAGCAATCAGTCCCAGCATTTA. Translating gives CASSYRVEYSNQSQHL.

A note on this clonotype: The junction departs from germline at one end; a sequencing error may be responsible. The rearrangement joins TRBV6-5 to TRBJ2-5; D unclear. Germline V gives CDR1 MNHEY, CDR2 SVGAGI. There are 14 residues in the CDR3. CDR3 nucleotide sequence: TGTGCCAGCAGTTACAGGACCTCTCAAGAGACCCAGTCCTTC. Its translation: CASSYRTSQETQSF.

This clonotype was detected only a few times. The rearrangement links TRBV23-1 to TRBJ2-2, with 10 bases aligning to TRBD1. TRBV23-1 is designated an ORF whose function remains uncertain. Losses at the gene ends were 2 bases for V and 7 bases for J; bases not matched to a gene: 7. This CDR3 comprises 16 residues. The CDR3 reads CASSQLSDRGFGELFF. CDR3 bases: TGCGCCAGCAGTCAACTCTCGGACAGGGGGTTCGGGGAGCTGTTTTTT.

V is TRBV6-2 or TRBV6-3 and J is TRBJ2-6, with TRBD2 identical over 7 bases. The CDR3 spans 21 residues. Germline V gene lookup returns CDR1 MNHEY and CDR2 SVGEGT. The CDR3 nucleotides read TGTACCGGCACCCCCAGGAGACGTGGATCTAGCGGCGCCTCTGGGGCCAACGTCCTGACTTTC. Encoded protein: CTGTPRRRGSSGASGANVLTF.

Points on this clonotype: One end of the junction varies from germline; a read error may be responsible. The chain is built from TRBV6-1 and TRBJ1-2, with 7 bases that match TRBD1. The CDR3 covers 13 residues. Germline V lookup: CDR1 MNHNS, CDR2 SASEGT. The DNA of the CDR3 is TGTACCAGCAGCCGACAGGGAGACTATGGCTACGCCTTC. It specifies CTSSRQGDYGYAF.

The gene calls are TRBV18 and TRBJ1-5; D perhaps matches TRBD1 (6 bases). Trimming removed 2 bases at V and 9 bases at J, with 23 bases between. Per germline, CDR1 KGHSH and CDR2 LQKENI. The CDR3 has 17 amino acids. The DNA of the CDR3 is TGTGCCAGCTCACCAACACCACTTACAGGGTCGGTTCGGCCCCAGCATTTT. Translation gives CASSPTPLTGSVRPQHF.

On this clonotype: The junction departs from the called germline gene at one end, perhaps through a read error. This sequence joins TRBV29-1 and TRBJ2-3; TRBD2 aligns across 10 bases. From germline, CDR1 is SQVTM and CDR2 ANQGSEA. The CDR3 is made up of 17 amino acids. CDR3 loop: CSAERGASGSRTDTQYF. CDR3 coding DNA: TGCAGCGCTGAGAGAGGGGCTAGCGGGAGCCGCACAGATACACAGTATTTT.

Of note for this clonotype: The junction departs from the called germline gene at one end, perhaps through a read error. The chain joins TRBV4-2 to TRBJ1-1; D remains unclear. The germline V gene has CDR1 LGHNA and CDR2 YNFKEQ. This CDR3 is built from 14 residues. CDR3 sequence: CANSQDQRNTAAFF. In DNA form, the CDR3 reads TGTGCCAACAGCCAAGACCAGAGGAACACTGCAGCTTTCTTT.

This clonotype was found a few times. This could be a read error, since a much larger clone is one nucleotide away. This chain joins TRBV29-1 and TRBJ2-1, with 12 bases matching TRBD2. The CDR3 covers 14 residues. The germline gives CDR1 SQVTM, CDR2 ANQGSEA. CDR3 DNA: TGCGGCGTTGAAAGAACTAGCGGGGGGAATGAGCAGTTCTTC. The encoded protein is CGVERTSGGNEQFF.

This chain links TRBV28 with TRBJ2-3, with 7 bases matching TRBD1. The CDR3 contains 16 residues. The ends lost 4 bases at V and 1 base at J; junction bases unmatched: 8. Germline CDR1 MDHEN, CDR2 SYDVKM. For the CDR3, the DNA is TGTGCCAGCAGTTCCCCGACAGGGCTGGGCACAGATACGCAGTATTTT. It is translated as CASSSPTGLGTDTQYF. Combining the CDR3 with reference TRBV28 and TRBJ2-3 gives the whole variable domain DVKVTQSSRYLVKRTGEKVFLECVQDMDHENMFWYRQDPGLGLRLIYFSYDVKMKEKGDIPEGYSVSREKKERFSLILESASTNQTSMYLCASSSPTGLGTDTQYFGPGTRLTVL.

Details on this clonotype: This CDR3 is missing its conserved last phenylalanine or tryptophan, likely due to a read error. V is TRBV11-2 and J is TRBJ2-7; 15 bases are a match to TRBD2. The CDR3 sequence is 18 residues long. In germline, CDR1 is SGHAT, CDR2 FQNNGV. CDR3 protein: CVSSLSVGLAGGGYEQYL. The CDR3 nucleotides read TGTGTTAGCAGCTTATCCGTTGGACTAGCGGGAGGGGGGTACGAGCAGTACCTC.

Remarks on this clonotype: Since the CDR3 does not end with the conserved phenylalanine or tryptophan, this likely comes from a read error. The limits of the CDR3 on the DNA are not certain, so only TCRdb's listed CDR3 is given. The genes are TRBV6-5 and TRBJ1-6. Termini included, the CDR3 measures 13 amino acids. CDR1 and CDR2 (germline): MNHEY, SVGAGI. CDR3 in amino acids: CASSHEEDSPLYS.

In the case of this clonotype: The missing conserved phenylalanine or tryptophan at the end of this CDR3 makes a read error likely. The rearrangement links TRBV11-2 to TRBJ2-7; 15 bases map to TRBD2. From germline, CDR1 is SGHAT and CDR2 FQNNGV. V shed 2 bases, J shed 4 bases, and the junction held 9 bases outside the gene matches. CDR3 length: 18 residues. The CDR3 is CASSLSAGLAGGGYEQYL. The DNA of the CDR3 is TGTGCCAGCAGCTTATCCGCTGGACTAGCGGGAGGGGGATACGAGCAGTACCTC.